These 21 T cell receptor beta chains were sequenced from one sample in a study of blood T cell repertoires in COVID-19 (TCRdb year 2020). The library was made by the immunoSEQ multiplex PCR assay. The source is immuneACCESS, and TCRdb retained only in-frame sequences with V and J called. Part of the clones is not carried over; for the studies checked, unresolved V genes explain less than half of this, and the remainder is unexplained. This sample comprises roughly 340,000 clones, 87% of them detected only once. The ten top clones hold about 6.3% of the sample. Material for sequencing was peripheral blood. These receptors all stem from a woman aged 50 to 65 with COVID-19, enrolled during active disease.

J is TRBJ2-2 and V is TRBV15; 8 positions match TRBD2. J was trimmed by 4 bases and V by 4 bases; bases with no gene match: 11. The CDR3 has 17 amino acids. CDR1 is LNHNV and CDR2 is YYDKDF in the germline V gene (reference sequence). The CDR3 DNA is TGTGCCACCAGCACGACTAGCGCGGTTGAGAGCACCGGGGAGCTGTTTTTT. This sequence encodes CATSTTSAVESTGELFF.

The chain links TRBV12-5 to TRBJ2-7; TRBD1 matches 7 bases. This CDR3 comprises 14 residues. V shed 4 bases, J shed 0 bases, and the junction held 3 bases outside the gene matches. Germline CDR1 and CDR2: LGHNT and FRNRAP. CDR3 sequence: CASGSTGLSYEQYF. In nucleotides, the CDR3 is TGTGCTAGTGGTTCGACAGGGCTCTCCTACGAGCAGTACTTC.

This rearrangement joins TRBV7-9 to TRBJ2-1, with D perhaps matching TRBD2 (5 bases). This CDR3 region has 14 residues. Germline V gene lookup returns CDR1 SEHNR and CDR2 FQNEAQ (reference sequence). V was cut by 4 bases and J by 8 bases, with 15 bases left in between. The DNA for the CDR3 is TGTGCCAGCAGCTCGACGAGAAATAGCGATGAGCAGTTCTTC. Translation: CASSSTRNSDEQFF.

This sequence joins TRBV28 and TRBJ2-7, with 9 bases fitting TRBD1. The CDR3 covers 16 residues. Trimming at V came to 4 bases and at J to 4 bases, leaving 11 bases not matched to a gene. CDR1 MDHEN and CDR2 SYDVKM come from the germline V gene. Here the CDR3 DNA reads TGTGCCAGCAGTTCCGTCGGGACAGGGCGCCCGTACGAGCAGTACTTC. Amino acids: CASSSVGTGRPYEQYF.

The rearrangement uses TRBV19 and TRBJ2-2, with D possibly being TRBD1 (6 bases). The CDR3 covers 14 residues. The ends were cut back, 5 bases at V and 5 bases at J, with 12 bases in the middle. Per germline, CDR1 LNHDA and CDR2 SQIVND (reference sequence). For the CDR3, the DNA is TGTGCCAGTAGTTCAATAGGGGGTACCGGGGAGCTGTTTTTT. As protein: CASSSIGGTGELFF.

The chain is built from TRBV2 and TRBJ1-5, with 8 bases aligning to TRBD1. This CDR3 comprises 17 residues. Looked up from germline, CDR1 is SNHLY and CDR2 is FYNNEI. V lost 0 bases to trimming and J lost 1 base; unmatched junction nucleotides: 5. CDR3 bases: TGTGCCAGCAGTGAAGCTGGGACAGGTTTGAGCAATCAGCCCCAGCATTTT. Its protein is CASSEAGTGLSNQPQHF.

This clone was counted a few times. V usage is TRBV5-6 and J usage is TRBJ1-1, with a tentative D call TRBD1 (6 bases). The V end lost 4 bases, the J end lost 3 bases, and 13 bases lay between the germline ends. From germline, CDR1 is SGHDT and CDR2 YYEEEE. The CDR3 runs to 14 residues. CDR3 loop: CASSRGHSHTEAFF. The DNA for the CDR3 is TGTGCCAGCAGCAGGGGACATTCCCACACTGAAGCTTTCTTT.

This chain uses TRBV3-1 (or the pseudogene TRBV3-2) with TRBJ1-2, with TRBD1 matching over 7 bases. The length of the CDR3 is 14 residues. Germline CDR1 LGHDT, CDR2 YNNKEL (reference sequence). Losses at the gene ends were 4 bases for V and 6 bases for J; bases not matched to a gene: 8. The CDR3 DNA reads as TGTGCCAGCAGCCGAACAGGGGCCGTAGATGGCTACACCTTC. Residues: CASSRTGAVDGYTF.

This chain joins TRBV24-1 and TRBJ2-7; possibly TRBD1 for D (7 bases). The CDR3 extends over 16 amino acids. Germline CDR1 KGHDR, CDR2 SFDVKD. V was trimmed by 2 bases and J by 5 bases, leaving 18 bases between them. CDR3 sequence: CATSDSRGGGIDEQYF. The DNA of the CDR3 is TGTGCCACCAGTGATTCCCGAGGAGGGGGCATCGACGAGCAGTACTTC.

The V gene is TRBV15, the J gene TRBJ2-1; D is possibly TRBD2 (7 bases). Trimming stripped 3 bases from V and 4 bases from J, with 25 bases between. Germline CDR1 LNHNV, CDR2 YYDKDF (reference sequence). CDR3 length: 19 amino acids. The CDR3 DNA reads TGTGCCACCAGCAGGGATCCCATTATTAGGGGGGGGCGGTACAATGAGCAGTTCTTC. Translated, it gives CATSRDPIIRGGRYNEQFF.

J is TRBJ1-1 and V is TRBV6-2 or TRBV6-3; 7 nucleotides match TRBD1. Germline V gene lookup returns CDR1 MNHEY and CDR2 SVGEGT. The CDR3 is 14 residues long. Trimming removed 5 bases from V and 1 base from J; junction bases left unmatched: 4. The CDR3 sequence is CASSQGVGNTEAFF. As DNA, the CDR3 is TGTGCCAGCAGTCAGGGGGTAGGGAACACTGAAGCTTTCTTT.

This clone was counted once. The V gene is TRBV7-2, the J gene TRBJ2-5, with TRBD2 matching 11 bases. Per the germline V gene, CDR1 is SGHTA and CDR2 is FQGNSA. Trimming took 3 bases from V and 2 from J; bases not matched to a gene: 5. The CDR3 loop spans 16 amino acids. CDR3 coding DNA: TGTGCCAGCAGCTTTCTAGCGGGAGGAGGGCAAGAGACCCAGTACTTC. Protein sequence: CASSFLAGGGQETQYF.

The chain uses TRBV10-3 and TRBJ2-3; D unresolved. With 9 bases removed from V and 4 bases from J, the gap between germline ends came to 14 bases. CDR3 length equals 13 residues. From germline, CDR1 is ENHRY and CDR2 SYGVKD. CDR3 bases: TGTGCCATAGCCTCGATTAAACCAGATACGCAGTATTTT. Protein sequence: CAIASIKPDTQYF.

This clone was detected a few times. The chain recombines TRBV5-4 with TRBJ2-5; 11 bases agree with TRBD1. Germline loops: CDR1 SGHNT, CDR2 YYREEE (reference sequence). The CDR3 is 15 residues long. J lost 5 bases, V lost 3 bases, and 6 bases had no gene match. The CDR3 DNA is TGTGCCAGCAGCTCCGGGACAGGGGGTTTGGAGACCCAGTACTTC. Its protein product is CASSSGTGGLETQYF. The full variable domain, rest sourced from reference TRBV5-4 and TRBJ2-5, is ETGVTQSPTHLIKTRGQQVTLRCSSQSGHNTVSWYQQALGQGPQFIFQYYREEENGRGNFPPRFSGLQFPNYSSELNVNALELDDSALYLCASSSGTGGLETQYFGPGTRLLVL.

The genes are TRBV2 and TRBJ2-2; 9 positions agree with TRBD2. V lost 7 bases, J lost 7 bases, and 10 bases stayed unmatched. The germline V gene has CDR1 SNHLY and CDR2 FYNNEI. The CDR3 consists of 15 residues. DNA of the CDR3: TGTGCCAGCACCGGAGGGCTAGCGGGAATCGGGGAGCTGTTTTTT. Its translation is CASTGGLAGIGELFF. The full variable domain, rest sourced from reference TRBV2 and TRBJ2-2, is EPEVTQTPSHQVTQMGQEVILRCVPISNHLYFYWYRQILGQKVEFLVSFYNNEISEKSEIFDDQFSVERPDGSNFTLKIRSTKLEDSAMYFCASTGGLAGIGELFFGEGSRLTVL.

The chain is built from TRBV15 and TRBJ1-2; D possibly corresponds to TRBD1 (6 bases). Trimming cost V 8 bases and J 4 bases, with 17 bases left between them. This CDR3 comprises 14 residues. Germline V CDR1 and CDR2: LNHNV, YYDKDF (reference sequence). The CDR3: CATHWGGSGYGYTF. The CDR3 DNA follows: TGTGCCACCCACTGGGGGGGCAGCGGCTATGGCTACACCTTC.

CDR3 in DNA: TGTGCCAGCAGCTCCGAGCTAGCAAATGAGCAGTTCTTC. Its protein is CASSSELANEQFF. The V and J genes are TRBV13 and TRBJ2-1, with TRBD2 as a possible D gene (5 bases). CDR1 and CDR2 from the germline V gene are PRHDT and FYEKMQ (reference sequence). V lost 4 bases to trimming and J lost 7 bases, with 11 bases between them. The CDR3 runs to 13 residues.

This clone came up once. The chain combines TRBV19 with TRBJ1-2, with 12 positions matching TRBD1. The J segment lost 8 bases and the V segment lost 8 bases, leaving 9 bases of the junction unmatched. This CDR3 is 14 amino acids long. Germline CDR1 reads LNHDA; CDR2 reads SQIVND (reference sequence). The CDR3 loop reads CASCRDRGLEGYTF. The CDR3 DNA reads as TGTGCCAGTTGCCGGGACAGGGGGCTGGAAGGCTACACCTTC.

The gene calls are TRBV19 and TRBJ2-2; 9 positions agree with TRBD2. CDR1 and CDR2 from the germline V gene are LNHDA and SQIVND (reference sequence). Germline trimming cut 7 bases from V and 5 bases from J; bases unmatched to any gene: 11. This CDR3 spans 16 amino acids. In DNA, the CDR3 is TGTGCCAGTAACCCATATAGCGGGAGAGGTACCGGGGAGCTGTTTTTT. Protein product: CASNPYSGRGTGELFF.

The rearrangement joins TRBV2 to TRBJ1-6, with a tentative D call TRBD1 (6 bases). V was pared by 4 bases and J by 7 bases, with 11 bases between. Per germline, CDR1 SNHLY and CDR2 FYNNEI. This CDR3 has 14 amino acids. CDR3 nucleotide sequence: TGTGCCAGCAGTGTAGGGCAGGGGAATTCACCCCTCCACTTT. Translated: CASSVGQGNSPLHF.

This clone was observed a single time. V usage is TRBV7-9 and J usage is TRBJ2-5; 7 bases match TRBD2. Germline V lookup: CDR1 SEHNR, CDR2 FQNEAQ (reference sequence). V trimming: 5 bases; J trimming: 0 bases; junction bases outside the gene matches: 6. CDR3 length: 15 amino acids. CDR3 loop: CASSPLAPNQETQYF. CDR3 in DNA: TGTGCCAGCAGCCCACTAGCGCCAAACCAAGAGACCCAGTACTTC.